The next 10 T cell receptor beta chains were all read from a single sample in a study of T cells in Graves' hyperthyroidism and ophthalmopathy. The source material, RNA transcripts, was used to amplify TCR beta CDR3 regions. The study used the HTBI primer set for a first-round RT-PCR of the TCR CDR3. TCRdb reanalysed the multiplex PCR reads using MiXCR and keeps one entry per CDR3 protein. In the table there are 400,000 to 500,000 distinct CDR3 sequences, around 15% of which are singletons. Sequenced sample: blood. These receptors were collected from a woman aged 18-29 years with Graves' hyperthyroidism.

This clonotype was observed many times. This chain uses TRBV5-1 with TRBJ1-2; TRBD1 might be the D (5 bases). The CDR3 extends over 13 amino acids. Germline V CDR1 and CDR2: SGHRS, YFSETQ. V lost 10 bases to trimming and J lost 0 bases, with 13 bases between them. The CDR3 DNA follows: TGCGCCGTCCGGGGGGAAGCTAACTATGGCTACACCTTC. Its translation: CAVRGEANYGYTF.

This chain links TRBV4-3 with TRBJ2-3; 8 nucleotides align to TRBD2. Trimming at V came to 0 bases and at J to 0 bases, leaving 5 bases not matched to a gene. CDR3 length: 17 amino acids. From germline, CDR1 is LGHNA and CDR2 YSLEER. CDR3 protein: CASSQDLKRESTDTQYF. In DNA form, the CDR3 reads TGCGCCAGCAGCCAAGATCTAAAGCGGGAGAGCACAGATACGCAGTATTTT.

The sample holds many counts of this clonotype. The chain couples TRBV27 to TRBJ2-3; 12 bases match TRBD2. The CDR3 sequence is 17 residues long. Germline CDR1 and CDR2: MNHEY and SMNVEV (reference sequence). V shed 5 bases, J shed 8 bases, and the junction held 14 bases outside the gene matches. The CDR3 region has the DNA TGTGCCAGCAGTGTGACTAGCGGGAGAAAGGAGGGGGGTACGCAGTATTTT. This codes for CASSVTSGRKEGGTQYF.

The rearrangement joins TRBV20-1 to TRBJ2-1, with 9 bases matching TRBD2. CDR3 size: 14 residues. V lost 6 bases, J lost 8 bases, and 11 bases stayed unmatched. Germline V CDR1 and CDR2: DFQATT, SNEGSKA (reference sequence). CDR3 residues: CSAAGGRGVYEQFF. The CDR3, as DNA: TGCAGTGCCGCGGGGGGGCGCGGGGTCTATGAGCAGTTCTTC.

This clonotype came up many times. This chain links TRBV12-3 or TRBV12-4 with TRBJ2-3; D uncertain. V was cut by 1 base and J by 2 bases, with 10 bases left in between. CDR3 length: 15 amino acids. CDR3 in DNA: TGTGCCAGCAGTTTAGATCAGAAAAACACAGATACGCAGTATTTT. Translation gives CASSLDQKNTDTQYF.

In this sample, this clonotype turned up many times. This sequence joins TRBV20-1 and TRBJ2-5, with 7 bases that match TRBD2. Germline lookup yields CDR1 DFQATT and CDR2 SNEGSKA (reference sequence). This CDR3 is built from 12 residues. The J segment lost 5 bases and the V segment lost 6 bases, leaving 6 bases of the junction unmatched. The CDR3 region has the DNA TGCAGTGCCCCTGGGAGGGGTGAGACCCAGTACTTC. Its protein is CSAPGRGETQYF.

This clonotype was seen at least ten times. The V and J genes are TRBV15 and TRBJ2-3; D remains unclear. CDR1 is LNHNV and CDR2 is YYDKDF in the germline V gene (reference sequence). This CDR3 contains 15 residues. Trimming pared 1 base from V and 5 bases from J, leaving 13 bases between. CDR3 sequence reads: CATSRAPLKGDTQYF. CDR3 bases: TGTGCCACCAGCAGAGCACCCTTAAAAGGAGATACGCAGTATTTT.

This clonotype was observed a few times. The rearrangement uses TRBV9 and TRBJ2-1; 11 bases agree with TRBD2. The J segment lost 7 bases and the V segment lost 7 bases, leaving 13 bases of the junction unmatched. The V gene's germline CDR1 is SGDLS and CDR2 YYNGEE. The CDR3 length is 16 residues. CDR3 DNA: TGTGCCAGCGCCCCCCTACTAGCGGGAGTTGTGAATGAGCAGTTCTTC. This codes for CASAPLLAGVVNEQFF.

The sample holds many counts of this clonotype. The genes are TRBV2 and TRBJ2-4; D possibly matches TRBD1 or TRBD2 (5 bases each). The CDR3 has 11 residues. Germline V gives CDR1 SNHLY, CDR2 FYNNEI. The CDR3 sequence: CASRPEGPQYF. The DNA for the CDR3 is TGTGCTTCAAGGCCCGAGGGACCTCAGTACTTC.

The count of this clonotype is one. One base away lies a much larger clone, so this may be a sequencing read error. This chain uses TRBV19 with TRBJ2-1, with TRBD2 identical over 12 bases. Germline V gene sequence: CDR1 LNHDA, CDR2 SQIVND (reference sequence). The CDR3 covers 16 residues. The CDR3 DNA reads TGTGCCAGTAGTATATTACTAGCGGGAGGTTACAATGCGCAGTTCTTC. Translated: CASSILLAGGYNAQFF.